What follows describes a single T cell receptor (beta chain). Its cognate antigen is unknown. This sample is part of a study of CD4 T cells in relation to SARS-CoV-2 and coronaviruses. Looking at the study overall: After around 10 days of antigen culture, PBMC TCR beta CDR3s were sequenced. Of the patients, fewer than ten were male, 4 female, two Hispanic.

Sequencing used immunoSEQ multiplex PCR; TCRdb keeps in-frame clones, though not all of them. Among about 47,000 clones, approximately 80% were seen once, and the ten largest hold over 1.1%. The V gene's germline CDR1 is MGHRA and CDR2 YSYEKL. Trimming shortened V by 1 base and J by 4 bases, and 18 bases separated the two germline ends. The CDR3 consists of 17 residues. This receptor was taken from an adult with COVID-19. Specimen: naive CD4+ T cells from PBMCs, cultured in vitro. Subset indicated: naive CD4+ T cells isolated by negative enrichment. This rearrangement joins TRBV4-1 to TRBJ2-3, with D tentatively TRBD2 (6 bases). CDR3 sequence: CASSQVGRGSIADTQYF. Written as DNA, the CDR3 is TGCGCCAGCAGCCAAGTAGGGCGGGGCTCCATCGCAGATACGCAGTATTTT.